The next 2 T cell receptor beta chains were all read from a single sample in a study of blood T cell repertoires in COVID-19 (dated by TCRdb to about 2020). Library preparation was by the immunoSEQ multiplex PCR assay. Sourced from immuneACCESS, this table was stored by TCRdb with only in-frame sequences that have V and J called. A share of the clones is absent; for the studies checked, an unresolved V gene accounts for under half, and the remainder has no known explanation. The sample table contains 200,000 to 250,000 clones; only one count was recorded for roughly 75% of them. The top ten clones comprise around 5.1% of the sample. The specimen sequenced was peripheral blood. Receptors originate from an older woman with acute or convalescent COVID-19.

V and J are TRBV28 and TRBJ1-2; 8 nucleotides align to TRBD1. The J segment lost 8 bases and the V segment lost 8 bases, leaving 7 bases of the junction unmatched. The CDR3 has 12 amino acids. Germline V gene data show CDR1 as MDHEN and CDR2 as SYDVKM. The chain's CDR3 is CASRSTGDGYTF. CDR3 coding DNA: TGTGCCAGCCGTTCGACAGGGGACGGCTACACCTTC.

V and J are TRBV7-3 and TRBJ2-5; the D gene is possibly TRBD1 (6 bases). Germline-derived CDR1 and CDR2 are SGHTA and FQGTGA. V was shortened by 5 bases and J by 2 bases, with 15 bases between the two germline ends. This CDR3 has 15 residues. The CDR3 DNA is TGTGCCAGCAGCCTTTCCGGGACATTACAAGAGACCCAGTACTTC. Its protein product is CASSLSGTLQETQYF.